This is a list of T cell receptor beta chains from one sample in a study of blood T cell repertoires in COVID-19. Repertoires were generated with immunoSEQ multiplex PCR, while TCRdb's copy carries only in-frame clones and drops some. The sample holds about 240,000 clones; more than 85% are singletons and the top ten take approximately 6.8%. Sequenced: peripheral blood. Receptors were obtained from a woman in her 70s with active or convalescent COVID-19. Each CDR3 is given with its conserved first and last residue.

CASAGGLALEDTQYF TRBJ2-3 TRBV5-6
CASSDGLPPSYEQYF TRBJ2-7 TRBV6-1
CASRRPGGSGNTIYF TRBJ1-3 TRBV19
CASSQEGGTEAFF TRBJ1-1 TRBV4-3
CASTTSDKVSSYNSPLHF TRBJ1-6 TRBV7-6
CASSVAPLSQPQHF TRBJ1-5 TRBV9
CASSLQPLGGNEKLFF TRBJ1-4 TRBV4-1
CASSPDRGGFGHEQFF TRBJ2-1 TRBV27
CASNGPGGYEQYF TRBJ2-7 TRBV6-5
CSASEGLTSGGAKDTQYF TRBJ2-3 TRBV20-1
CASSPRAGKGEKLFF TRBJ1-4 TRBV7-2
CSVEGYPAGGSNEQFF TRBJ2-1 TRBV29-1
CASSQGTGYSPLHF TRBJ1-6 TRBV6-2/TRBV6-3
CASSLIGGVTGELFF TRBJ2-2 TRBV5-1
CASSQDLTDSNQPQHF TRBJ1-5 TRBV3-1/TRBV3-2
CASSQDQASGREQYF TRBJ2-7 TRBV4-1
CASSPDEGNSPLHF TRBJ1-6 TRBV18
CSVSSYNEQFF TRBJ2-1 TRBV29-1
CASSPGNSYEQYF TRBJ2-7 TRBV19
CASSRGLADYNEQFF TRBJ2-1 TRBV11-1
CASRGLPTYEQYF TRBJ2-7 TRBV7-2
CASSEAGSGANVLTF TRBJ2-6 TRBV10-1
CASNPPGTEAFF TRBJ1-1 TRBV7-2
CASSSNSLEAFF TRBJ1-1 TRBV6-2/TRBV6-3
CASSPMDSSYEQYF TRBJ2-7 TRBV7-8
CASGSGGGPYNEQFF TRBJ2-1 TRBV2
CASSQGRVNQPQHF TRBJ1-5 TRBV7-2
CASSAMGGNEKLFF TRBJ1-4 TRBV2
CASSLTAGYEQYF TRBJ2-7 TRBV6-2/TRBV6-3
CASSLLGGGGTGETQYF TRBJ2-5 TRBV7-2
CASSQDAGGGYNEQFF TRBJ2-1 TRBV3-1/TRBV3-2
CASSGGRANEKLFF TRBJ1-4 TRBV5-4
CATGDRSYNEQFF TRBJ2-1 TRBV24-1
CASSWTGSGNTIYF TRBJ1-3 TRBV7-9
CASRLGQGVLNTEAFF TRBJ1-1 TRBV5-1
CASSSNRGTEAFF TRBJ1-1 TRBV12-3/TRBV12-4
CASSLGVSTNEKLFF TRBJ1-4 TRBV5-8
CASSYSTGDGYTF TRBJ1-2 TRBV6-5
CATSDPPLTYF TRBJ1-5 TRBV24-1
CASSPYRDRGLSYNEQFF TRBJ2-1 TRBV19
CATGQGNEKLFF TRBJ1-4 TRBV6-5
CASRSSWRLDNEQFF TRBJ2-1 TRBV3-1/TRBV3-2
CASRGTVNTEAFF TRBJ1-1 TRBV10-2
CASSRTGTQETQYF TRBJ2-5 TRBV7-2
CASRLGGTELNTEAFF TRBJ1-1 TRBV12-2
CASRLLAGAGDEQFF TRBJ2-1 TRBV27